A selection of T cell receptor beta chains follows, all from one sample in a study of cytomegalovirus exposure and HLA in healthy donors. Generated by immunoSEQ multiplex PCR, the TCRdb table keeps only in-frame clones and is missing some. Found here are approximately 130,000 clones, over 75% of them singletons; the top ten hold about 1.8%. Sequenced sample: PBMCs. Source of these receptors: a boy under 18 in good health and CMV-seronegative. Both conserved end residues are part of each CDR3. Each record gives: CDR3 protein, CDR3 DNA, clone size, J gene, V gene, D gene. The D gene is left open where the match is weak. A row's size may be missing; if present it is once, few, many or a size class.

cdr3_aa: CASSADNEQFF
cdr3_nt: TGTGCCAGCAGCGCGGACAATGAGCAGTTCTTC
clone_size: -
j_call: TRBJ2-1
v_call: TRBV9
d_call: -

cdr3_aa: CASSTGQGSQPQHF
cdr3_nt: TGTGCCAGCAGCACGGGACAGGGTAGTCAGCCCCAGCATTTT
clone_size: -
j_call: TRBJ1-5
v_call: TRBV11-2
d_call: TRBD1

cdr3_aa: CASSYNTEQYF
cdr3_nt: TGTGCCAGCAGTTACAACACGGAGCAGTACTTC
clone_size: -
j_call: TRBJ2-7
v_call: TRBV6-5
d_call: -

cdr3_aa: CASSEDRDTYEQYF
cdr3_nt: TGTGCCAGCAGCGAAGACCGGGATACCTACGAGCAGTACTTC
clone_size: -
j_call: TRBJ2-7
v_call: TRBV9
d_call: -

cdr3_aa: CASSQTGNTEAFF
cdr3_nt: TGTGCCAGCAGTCAGACAGGGAACACTGAAGCTTTCTTT
clone_size: -
j_call: TRBJ1-1
v_call: TRBV7-2
d_call: -

cdr3_aa: CASSKAGSATNEKLFF
cdr3_nt: TGTGCCAGCAGCAAAGCTGGCAGCGCAACTAATGAAAAACTGTTTTTT
clone_size: -
j_call: TRBJ1-4
v_call: TRBV21-1
d_call: -

cdr3_aa: CASSLSAGGQETQYF
cdr3_nt: TGTGCCAGCAGCCTCTCGGCGGGGGGGCAAGAGACCCAGTACTTC
clone_size: -
j_call: TRBJ2-5
v_call: TRBV27
d_call: TRBD2

cdr3_aa: CASSHHIAGGSYEQYF
cdr3_nt: TGTGCCAGCAGCCACCACATCGCGGGGGGCTCCTACGAGCAGTACTTC
clone_size: once
j_call: TRBJ2-7
v_call: TRBV14
d_call: TRBD2

cdr3_aa: CASIGDRTYEQYF
cdr3_nt: TGTGCCAGCATTGGGGACAGAACCTACGAGCAGTACTTC
clone_size: few
j_call: TRBJ2-7
v_call: TRBV27
d_call: TRBD1

cdr3_aa: CASSPGQSNQPQHF
cdr3_nt: TGTGCCAGCAGTCCGGGACAGAGCAATCAGCCCCAGCATTTT
clone_size: -
j_call: TRBJ1-5
v_call: TRBV6-6
d_call: TRBD1

cdr3_aa: CASSTSLGGGAKYGYTF
cdr3_nt: TGTGCCAGTAGTACCTCCCTCGGGGGGGGCGCCAAATATGGCTACACCTTC
clone_size: -
j_call: TRBJ1-2
v_call: TRBV19
d_call: -

cdr3_aa: CASSQDGEGLKDTQYF
cdr3_nt: TGCGCCAGCAGCCAAGATGGGGAGGGGCTCAAAGATACGCAGTATTTT
clone_size: -
j_call: TRBJ2-3
v_call: TRBV4-1
d_call: TRBD2

cdr3_aa: CASSQDLTRPLYEQYF
cdr3_nt: TGCGCCAGCAGCCAAGACCTGACTCGGCCCCTATACGAGCAGTACTTC
clone_size: -
j_call: TRBJ2-7
v_call: TRBV4-1
d_call: -

cdr3_aa: CASSLAGTSGSTDTQYF
cdr3_nt: TGCGCCAGCAGCTTGGCCGGGACTAGCGGGAGCACAGATACGCAGTATTTT
clone_size: -
j_call: TRBJ2-3
v_call: TRBV5-1
d_call: TRBD2

cdr3_aa: CASSVAQASGANVLTF
cdr3_nt: TGTGCCAGCAGCGTAGCACAGGCTTCTGGGGCCAACGTCCTGACTTTC
clone_size: -
j_call: TRBJ2-6
v_call: TRBV9
d_call: -

cdr3_aa: CASSFGGEAFF
cdr3_nt: TGTGCCAGCAGTTTTGGAGGTGAAGCTTTCTTT
clone_size: -
j_call: TRBJ1-1
v_call: TRBV27
d_call: -

cdr3_aa: CASAPGGYEQYF
cdr3_nt: TGTGCTAGTGCCCCGGGGGGCTACGAGCAGTACTTC
clone_size: -
j_call: TRBJ2-7
v_call: TRBV12-5
d_call: TRBD2

cdr3_aa: CASSPPLAGGINEQFF
cdr3_nt: TGTGCCAGCAGCCCGCCGTTAGCGGGGGGCATCAATGAGCAGTTCTTC
clone_size: -
j_call: TRBJ2-1
v_call: TRBV5-6
d_call: TRBD2

cdr3_aa: CASSSGTGGGETQYF
cdr3_nt: TGTGCCAGCAGCTCCGGGACAGGGGGAGGAGAGACCCAGTACTTC
clone_size: -
j_call: TRBJ2-5
v_call: TRBV9
d_call: TRBD1

cdr3_aa: CASSRTVQGEQFF
cdr3_nt: TGTGCCAGCAGTCGGACAGTACAGGGTGAGCAGTTCTTC
clone_size: -
j_call: TRBJ2-1
v_call: TRBV6-5
d_call: -

cdr3_aa: CASSFITSGDNEQFF
cdr3_nt: TGTGCCAGCAGCTTTATAACTAGCGGGGACAATGAGCAGTTCTTC
clone_size: -
j_call: TRBJ2-1
v_call: TRBV12-1
d_call: -

cdr3_aa: CASSLTSGRRNEQFF
cdr3_nt: TGTGCCAGCAGCTTGACTAGCGGGAGGAGGAATGAGCAGTTCTTC
clone_size: -
j_call: TRBJ2-1
v_call: TRBV11-2
d_call: TRBD2

cdr3_aa: CASSLGGRSYEQYF
cdr3_nt: TGTGCCAGCAGCCTAGGCGGGAGAAGCTACGAGCAGTACTTC
clone_size: -
j_call: TRBJ2-7
v_call: TRBV7-2
d_call: TRBD2

cdr3_aa: CATSSRSTYEQYF
cdr3_nt: TGTGCCACCAGCAGTCGGAGCACCTACGAGCAGTACTTC
clone_size: -
j_call: TRBJ2-7
v_call: TRBV15
d_call: -

cdr3_aa: CASRDRGRYGYTF
cdr3_nt: TGTGCCAGCAGGGACAGGGGGAGGTATGGCTACACCTTC
clone_size: -
j_call: TRBJ1-2
v_call: TRBV28
d_call: TRBD1

cdr3_aa: CASSVSTGTVEQFF
cdr3_nt: TGTGCCAGCAGTGTAAGTACCGGGACAGTTGAGCAGTTCTTC
clone_size: -
j_call: TRBJ2-1
v_call: TRBV25-1
d_call: TRBD1

cdr3_aa: CATSRASSGNTIYF
cdr3_nt: TGTGCCACCAGCAGGGCTAGCTCTGGAAACACCATATATTTT
clone_size: -
j_call: TRBJ1-3
v_call: TRBV15
d_call: -

cdr3_aa: CASSEGVAPGDGYTF
cdr3_nt: TGTGCCAGCAGTGAAGGGGTTGCCCCCGGGGATGGCTACACCTTC
clone_size: -
j_call: TRBJ1-2
v_call: TRBV6-1
d_call: -

cdr3_aa: CASRPIRRSGSEDTQYF
cdr3_nt: TGTGCCAGCCGTCCCATCAGGCGTAGCGGGAGCGAAGATACGCAGTATTTT
clone_size: -
j_call: TRBJ2-3
v_call: TRBV13
d_call: TRBD2

cdr3_aa: CAISDRAGLNQPQHF
cdr3_nt: TGTGCCATCAGTGATAGGGCAGGGCTCAATCAGCCCCAGCATTTT
clone_size: -
j_call: TRBJ1-5
v_call: TRBV10-3
d_call: -

cdr3_aa: CASSSHGGGLAGPYEQYF
cdr3_nt: TGTGCCAGCAGCTCCCATGGGGGGGGACTAGCGGGGCCCTACGAGCAGTACTTC
clone_size: once
j_call: TRBJ2-7
v_call: TRBV7-2
d_call: TRBD2

cdr3_aa: CASSSTGGWTEAFF
cdr3_nt: TGTGCCAGCAGCTCGACAGGGGGATGGACTGAAGCTTTCTTT
clone_size: once
j_call: TRBJ1-1
v_call: TRBV7-2
d_call: TRBD1

cdr3_aa: CASSQSVVGLADNTGELFF
cdr3_nt: TGTGCCAGCAGCCAATCGGTCGTGGGTCTAGCGGACAACACCGGGGAGCTGTTTTTT
clone_size: -
j_call: TRBJ2-2
v_call: TRBV16
d_call: TRBD2

cdr3_aa: CASSLSAGIGFSTEAFF
cdr3_nt: TGTGCCAGCAGTTTATCCGCAGGGATTGGGTTTAGCACTGAAGCTTTCTTT
clone_size: -
j_call: TRBJ1-1
v_call: TRBV27
d_call: -

cdr3_aa: CASSYPEGAWETQYF
cdr3_nt: TGTGCCAGCAGTTATCCCGAAGGGGCGTGGGAGACCCAGTACTTC
clone_size: -
j_call: TRBJ2-5
v_call: TRBV25-1
d_call: -

cdr3_aa: CASSSGQFQYF
cdr3_nt: TGTGCCAGCAGCTCCGGACAGTTTCAGTACTTC
clone_size: -
j_call: TRBJ2-5
v_call: TRBV5-4
d_call: -

cdr3_aa: CASSTGGLGNQPQHF
cdr3_nt: TGTGCCAGCAGTACTGGGGGACTGGGAAATCAGCCCCAGCATTTT
clone_size: -
j_call: TRBJ1-5
v_call: TRBV2
d_call: -

cdr3_aa: CASSLRTGGPYEQYF
cdr3_nt: TGTGCCAGCAGCCTCCGGACAGGGGGCCCCTACGAGCAGTACTTC
clone_size: -
j_call: TRBJ2-7
v_call: TRBV7-2
d_call: TRBD1

cdr3_aa: CAWTRGKEKLFF
cdr3_nt: TGTGCCTGGACCAGGGGTAAAGAAAAACTGTTTTTT
clone_size: -
j_call: TRBJ1-4
v_call: TRBV30
d_call: -

cdr3_aa: CASSPQEGINEQFF
cdr3_nt: TGTGCCAGCAGCCCTCAGGAGGGCATCAATGAGCAGTTCTTC
clone_size: -
j_call: TRBJ2-1
v_call: TRBV13
d_call: -

cdr3_aa: CASSPPSGDTEAFF
cdr3_nt: TGTGCCAGCTCACCACCGTCGGGGGACACTGAAGCTTTCTTT
clone_size: -
j_call: TRBJ1-1
v_call: TRBV18
d_call: -

cdr3_aa: CSVGPGSGELFF
cdr3_nt: TGCAGCGTTGGACCAGGGTCCGGGGAGCTGTTTTTT
clone_size: -
j_call: TRBJ2-2
v_call: TRBV29-1
d_call: -

cdr3_aa: CASSTEVGRASYEQYF
cdr3_nt: TGCGCCAGCAGCACCGAGGTTGGGAGGGCGTCCTACGAGCAGTACTTC
clone_size: -
j_call: TRBJ2-7
v_call: TRBV5-1
d_call: TRBD2

cdr3_aa: CASSLQPTRISYNEQFF
cdr3_nt: TGTGCCAGCAGCCTCCAACCGACTCGAATCTCCTACAATGAGCAGTTCTTC
clone_size: -
j_call: TRBJ2-1
v_call: TRBV7-6
d_call: -

cdr3_aa: CASSLGWQIDQPQHF
cdr3_nt: TGTGCCAGCAGCTTAGGTTGGCAGATTGATCAGCCCCAGCATTTT
clone_size: -
j_call: TRBJ1-5
v_call: TRBV7-9
d_call: -

cdr3_aa: CASSTGGHLEQYF
cdr3_nt: TGTGCCAGCTCGACAGGGGGTCATCTCGAGCAGTACTTC
clone_size: -
j_call: TRBJ2-7
v_call: TRBV6-1
d_call: TRBD1

cdr3_aa: CASSLRTSGKFTDTQYF
cdr3_nt: TGTGCCAGCAGCTTAAGGACGAGCGGAAAATTTACAGATACGCAGTATTTT
clone_size: -
j_call: TRBJ2-3
v_call: TRBV7-2
d_call: -

cdr3_aa: CASSVISGGAFTGELFF
cdr3_nt: TGTGCCAGCAGCGTTATTAGCGGGGGGGCGTTCACCGGGGAGCTGTTTTTT
clone_size: -
j_call: TRBJ2-2
v_call: TRBV9
d_call: TRBD2

cdr3_aa: CASSKALQGTTEAFF
cdr3_nt: TGTGCCAGCAGCAAAGCGCTTCAGGGTACGACTGAAGCTTTCTTT
clone_size: -
j_call: TRBJ1-1
v_call: TRBV21-1
d_call: -

cdr3_aa: CASSPQLETRSSEQYF
cdr3_nt: TGCGCCAGCAGCCCTCAGTTAGAGACTAGATCTAGCGAGCAGTACTTC
clone_size: -
j_call: TRBJ2-7
v_call: TRBV4-3
d_call: -

cdr3_aa: CASSSESQVF
cdr3_nt: TGTGCCAGCAGCTCCGAAAGCCAAGTCTTC
clone_size: many
j_call: TRBJ1-1
v_call: TRBV5-4
d_call: -

cdr3_aa: CATSREGAQEQYF
cdr3_nt: TGTGCCACCAGCAGAGAAGGGGCGCAGGAGCAGTACTTC
clone_size: -
j_call: TRBJ2-7
v_call: TRBV15
d_call: -

cdr3_aa: CASSLSLGGNTEAFF
cdr3_nt: TGTGCCAGCAGCTTATCCCTGGGGGGGAACACTGAAGCTTTCTTT
clone_size: -
j_call: TRBJ1-1
v_call: TRBV7-8
d_call: -

cdr3_aa: CASSLYYEQYF
cdr3_nt: TGTGCCAGCAGCCTCTACTACGAGCAGTACTTC
clone_size: -
j_call: TRBJ2-7
v_call: TRBV7-2
d_call: -

cdr3_aa: CASSEGRTDTQYF
cdr3_nt: TGTGCCAGCAGTGAAGGTCGGACAGATACGCAGTATTTT
clone_size: -
j_call: TRBJ2-3
v_call: TRBV6-1
d_call: -

cdr3_aa: CASTPTGAVPSEQYF
cdr3_nt: TGTGCCAGCACCCCAACAGGGGCGGTTCCTAGCGAGCAGTACTTC
clone_size: -
j_call: TRBJ2-7
v_call: TRBV9
d_call: TRBD1

cdr3_aa: CASSPRQGQETQYF
cdr3_nt: TGTGCCAGCAGCCCTCGGCAGGGGCAAGAGACCCAGTACTTC
clone_size: -
j_call: TRBJ2-5
v_call: TRBV14
d_call: -

cdr3_aa: CASPGTGVSNEQFF
cdr3_nt: TGTGCCAGTCCCGGGACAGGGGTAAGCAATGAGCAGTTCTTC
clone_size: -
j_call: TRBJ2-1
v_call: TRBV6-1
d_call: TRBD1

cdr3_aa: CASSKALWDRTNSNQPQHF
cdr3_nt: TGTGCCAGCAGCAAAGCGCTTTGGGACAGAACTAATAGCAATCAGCCCCAGCATTTT
clone_size: -
j_call: TRBJ1-5
v_call: TRBV21-1
d_call: -

cdr3_aa: CASSPPDGRRYEQYF
cdr3_nt: TGTGCCAGCTCACCACCCGACGGGAGGCGCTACGAGCAGTACTTC
clone_size: -
j_call: TRBJ2-7
v_call: TRBV18
d_call: TRBD2